These T cell receptor beta chains were read from a single sample in a study of blood T cell repertoires in COVID-19. Profiling relied on immunoSEQ multiplex PCR, and the TCRdb table lists in-frame clones only, not all of them. Of about 210,000 clones in the sample, 80% are singletons; the top ten hold 4.3%. The sequenced sample consisted of PBMCs or T cells enriched from blood (not recorded which). The receptors originated from a young man with acute COVID-19. CDR3s include the opening cysteine and the closing phenylalanine or tryptophan. Each record gives: CDR3 length, J gene, D gene, V gene, clone size, CDR3 protein, CDR3 DNA. D genes are given only for firm matches. Part of the rows lack a size; the others show once, few, many or a class for expanded clones.

cdr3_length: 15
j_call: TRBJ1-4
d_call: -
v_call: TRBV10-3
clone_size: -
cdr3_aa: CAISELGGKSEKLFF
cdr3_nt: TGTGCCATCAGTGAGCTCGGGGGTAAAAGTGAAAAACTGTTTTTT

cdr3_length: 14
j_call: TRBJ2-3
d_call: -
v_call: TRBV5-1
clone_size: -
cdr3_aa: CASSPAGGTDTQYF
cdr3_nt: TGCGCCAGCAGCCCGGCGGGTGGCACAGATACGCAGTATTTT

cdr3_length: 16
j_call: TRBJ1-5
d_call: -
v_call: TRBV6-2/TRBV6-3
clone_size: many
cdr3_aa: CASSFRSKNSNQPQHF
cdr3_nt: TGTGCCAGCAGTTTTCGAAGCAAAAATAGCAATCAGCCCCAGCATTTT

cdr3_length: 15
j_call: TRBJ2-7
d_call: TRBD2
v_call: TRBV7-9
clone_size: -
cdr3_aa: CASSPPGGGTYEQYF
cdr3_nt: TGTGCCAGCAGCCCCCCGGGCGGGGGGACCTACGAGCAGTACTTC

cdr3_length: 13
j_call: TRBJ1-5
d_call: TRBD1
v_call: TRBV30
clone_size: -
cdr3_aa: CAWGTGVNQPQHF
cdr3_nt: TGTGCCTGGGGAACAGGGGTTAATCAGCCCCAGCATTTT

cdr3_length: 14
j_call: TRBJ1-2
d_call: -
v_call: TRBV6-6
clone_size: -
cdr3_aa: CASRTDSANYGYTF
cdr3_nt: TGTGCCAGCAGGACCGACAGCGCTAACTATGGCTACACCTTC

cdr3_length: 16
j_call: TRBJ2-2
d_call: TRBD1
v_call: TRBV19
clone_size: -
cdr3_aa: CASRRSRDRGVGELFF
cdr3_nt: TGTGCCAGTAGAAGAAGCCGGGACAGGGGGGTCGGGGAGCTGTTTTTT

cdr3_length: 17
j_call: TRBJ2-5
d_call: TRBD2
v_call: TRBV11-2
clone_size: -
cdr3_aa: CASSLGASGGAYETQYF
cdr3_nt: TGTGCCAGCAGCTTAGGGGCTAGCGGGGGGGCCTACGAGACCCAGTACTTC

cdr3_length: 13
j_call: TRBJ1-2
d_call: -
v_call: TRBV12-3/TRBV12-4
clone_size: -
cdr3_aa: CASSLRQGRGYTF
cdr3_nt: TGTGCCAGCAGTTTAAGGCAGGGCCGCGGCTACACCTTC

cdr3_length: 12
j_call: TRBJ1-3
d_call: TRBD1
v_call: TRBV10-3
clone_size: -
cdr3_aa: CAIQGAGNTIYF
cdr3_nt: TGTGCCATACAGGGGGCCGGAAACACCATATATTTT

cdr3_length: 15
j_call: TRBJ1-2
d_call: -
v_call: TRBV6-5
clone_size: -
cdr3_aa: CASSYTDRLSYGYTF
cdr3_nt: TGTGCCAGCAGTTACACCGACAGGCTGTCCTATGGCTACACCTTC

cdr3_length: 18
j_call: TRBJ2-3
d_call: TRBD2
v_call: TRBV9
clone_size: few
cdr3_aa: CASSADARLAGNIDTQYF
cdr3_nt: TGTGCCAGCAGCGCCGATGCGAGACTAGCGGGGAACATAGATACGCAGTATTTT

cdr3_length: 15
j_call: TRBJ1-1
d_call: -
v_call: TRBV5-5
clone_size: -
cdr3_aa: CASSLEAGMNTEAFF
cdr3_nt: TGTGCCAGCAGCTTGGAGGCAGGGATGAACACTGAAGCTTTCTTT

cdr3_length: 17
j_call: TRBJ2-3
d_call: TRBD1
v_call: TRBV9
clone_size: -
cdr3_aa: CASSVALGTGMKDTQYF
cdr3_nt: TGTGCCAGCAGCGTAGCTCTTGGGACAGGGATGAAAGATACGCAGTATTTT

cdr3_length: 16
j_call: TRBJ2-5
d_call: TRBD1
v_call: TRBV6-5
clone_size: -
cdr3_aa: CASSSLGTDLGETQYF
cdr3_nt: TGTGCCAGCAGTTCCTTGGGGACAGACCTCGGAGAGACCCAGTACTTC